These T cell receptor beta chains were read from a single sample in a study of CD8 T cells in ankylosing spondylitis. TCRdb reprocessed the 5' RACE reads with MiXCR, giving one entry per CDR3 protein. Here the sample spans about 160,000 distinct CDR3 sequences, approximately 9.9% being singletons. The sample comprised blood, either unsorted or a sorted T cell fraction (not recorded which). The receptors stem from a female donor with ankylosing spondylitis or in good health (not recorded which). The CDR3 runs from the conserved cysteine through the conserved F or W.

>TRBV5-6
CASSPGAGTEYF
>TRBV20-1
CSAKAQPGLGPGELFF
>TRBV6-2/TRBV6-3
CASSYSTWEGYF
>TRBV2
CASSRTGPISYEQYF
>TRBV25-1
CASSDYFGTGSSYEQYF
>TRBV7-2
CASSLQNTEAFF
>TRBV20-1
CSARCWSNETQYF
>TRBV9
CASSVAGRQGGDTQYF
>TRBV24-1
CATRDSGVDEQFF
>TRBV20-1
CSASALAGTTQYF
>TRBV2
CASSETSATYNEQFF
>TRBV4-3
CASRGVGVGHSNYGYTF
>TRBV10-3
CAISDSSGRARTDTQYF
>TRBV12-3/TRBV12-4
CASSFEGDDVDSYNEQFF
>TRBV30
CAWSVRGTSLMGYEQYF
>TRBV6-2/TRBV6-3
CASSYSRDASSSYEQYF
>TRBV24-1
CATSAGEGSGSLGSYNEQFF
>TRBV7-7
CASSLGVDETQYF
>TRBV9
CASSPGTTSSYEQYF
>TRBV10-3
CAIATSEYNEQFF
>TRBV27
CASSLLSASSGEQYF
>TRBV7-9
CASSFLRERTDTQYF
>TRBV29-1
CSGTSAFSYNEQFF
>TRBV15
CATSRAGTGSYEQYF
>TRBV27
CATMTGGNEKLFF
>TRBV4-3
CASSQTSGKNEQFF
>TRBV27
CASSYSPTYEQYF
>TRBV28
CASSNPSGLRRETQYF
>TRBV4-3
CASSQGTGQETQYF
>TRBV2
CASSERVYNGELFF
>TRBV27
CAASGSSDTQYF
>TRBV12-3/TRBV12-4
CATQRTANTEAFF
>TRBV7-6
CASSLRGGTGGFYEQFF
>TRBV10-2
CASIPGAPTDTQYF
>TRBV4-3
CASSQDRTDNEQFF
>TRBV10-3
CAIGRAGVDEQYF
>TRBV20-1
CSARPSGQYEQYF
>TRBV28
CASSSSYGDQYF
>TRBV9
CASSVGDSYEQYF
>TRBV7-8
CASSLGGWGNSNQPQHF
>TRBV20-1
CSAKSGLAREQYF
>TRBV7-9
CASSLGLADIAKNIQYF